This TCR beta chain was profiled in a study of tumor and adjacent non-tumor tissue in lung cancer listed by TCRdb under 2018. As for the study more broadly: Patients with adenocarcinoma (about twelve), squamous cell carcinoma (2) and small cell lung cancer (1) were included in the cohort. A total of 95 million to 150 million productive TCRbeta reads were generated by sequencing, corresponding to an average of around 4 million reads per sample. The approximately 15 enrolled patients, of whom some 10 were men and 5 were women, were aged roughly 31 to 85 years and were diagnosed with TNM stage I to III disease. Using bulk TCRbeta repertoires from over twelve lung cancer patients, the study set lung tumor tissue side by side with matched distant non-tumor lung tissue. Fewer than 35 paired specimens, one tumor and one normal lung sample per patient, were profiled by TCRbeta CDR3 sequencing.

Overall results and qualifications from the work: Because peripheral blood was not sequenced, the blood TCRbeta repertoires of the lung cancer patients in the study went unexamined. Younger patients had significantly higher TCR diversity, and higher tumor TCR diversity was associated with shorter overall and disease-free survival. Only roughly 16 patients were in the cohort, and the authors stated that larger samples and more detailed clinical data are needed. TCR diversity (inverse Simpson) was significantly higher in tumor than in normal lung tissue (approximately 400 vs 170, P = 0.0075, Mann-Whitney U test). The top 100 clones accounted for a significantly larger cumulative portion of the repertoire in normal lung than in tumor tissue. The sequencing platform is not named in the methods, and unique molecular identifiers are not mentioned.

Sequences SGHAT (CDR1) and FQNNGV (CDR2) are obtained from the germline V gene. Including the terminal cysteine and phenylalanine, the CDR3 comprises 15 residues. Just CDR3 DNA is preserved here, 45 bases in frame from base 1. Library creation used multiplex PCR. Sequenced on an Illumina HiSeq 2500. TCRbeta libraries were constructed through three rounds of nested PCR with primers (Table S4) according to protocols modified from ARM-PCR. Before sequencing, PCR products of 200-500 bp were excised from the gel and purified with the QIAquick gel extraction kit. In the authors' own workflow: Reads were cleaned with Trimmomatic, merged with FLASH into complete CDR3 sequences, and assigned to V(D)J germline segments with MiTCR. Clonal diversity was computed as the inverse Simpson's index with VDJtools. A read counted as productive if the sequence was in-frame and lacked a premature stop codon. TCRdb reran the public reads through fastp at Q25 and MiXCR, keeping productive beta chains. CDR3 protein sequences are deduplicated, and each keeps its most common genes and DNA. None of the V and J calls come from the authors' own analysis; TCRdb made them. This sample has some 100,000 distinct CDR3 sequences in its table, and over 55% of those were observed once. The top ten clones comprise approximately 19% of the sample.

Worth noting for this clonotype: Its antigen specificity is not known. One junction end disagrees with the germline gene, perhaps due to a read error.

RNA was extracted from bulk unsorted tissue and checked for quality with a NanoDrop ND-1000 and an Agilent 2100. The normal lung samples consisted of distant non-tumor tissue collected more than 3 cm from the tumor edge. All donors had newly diagnosed lung cancer, had not received prior chemotherapy, and were admitted for thoracic surgery in China between August and November 2014. The study excluded patients who had received radiotherapy or chemotherapy before or who had another cancer at the same time. Surgical tissue pieces of roughly 1-2 cm3 were preserved in RNAlater solution and stored at -80 °C until use.

What was sequenced was distant non-tumor lung tissue. This TCR came from a man younger than 40 with non-small cell lung cancer. The chain is encoded by TRBV11-2 joined to TRBJ2-5, with no reliable assignment of the D segment. The CDR3 protein sequence reads: CASSSRTAYQETQYF. The nucleotide sequence reads as follows: TGTGCAAGCAGCTCCAGGACCGCGTACCAAGAGACCCAGTACTTC.